The 30 T cell receptor beta chains presented below share a single source sample, sequenced in a study of T cell changes during pregnancy in multiple sclerosis. Method: immunoSEQ multiplex PCR; TCRdb's copy keeps in-frame clones and lacks some. The sample records tens of thousands of clones, under 95% being singletons. This material consisted of peripheral blood, taken before pregnancy. The receptors stem from a female donor with multiple sclerosis, enrolled in a pregnancy study.

The chain is built from TRBV7-6 and TRBJ1-5; the match to TRBD1 covers 12 bases. Germline CDR1 and CDR2: SGHVS and FNYEAQ. This CDR3 has 18 amino acids. The V segment lost 3 bases and the J segment 3 bases; nucleotides outside the gene matches: 9. CDR3 region: CASSFRDRGRRDNQPQHF. The DNA of the CDR3 is TGTGCCAGCAGCTTCCGGGACAGGGGGCGCAGGGACAATCAGCCCCAGCATTTT.

The gene calls are TRBV9 and TRBJ1-2; perhaps TRBD1 as D (6 bases). This CDR3 spans 15 amino acids. Between the trimmed V and J ends, which lost 0 bases and 4 bases, there was a span of 13 bases. Germline loops: CDR1 SGDLS, CDR2 YYNGEE. Here the CDR3 reads CASSVARDTIYGYTF. The CDR3 DNA reads TGTGCCAGCAGCGTAGCCCGGGACACAATCTATGGCTACACCTTC.

This clone was picked up one time. V usage is TRBV7-8 and J usage is TRBJ2-7, with 10 bases that match TRBD2. The CDR3 has 17 amino acids. V lost 8 bases and J lost 1; bases outside the gene matches: 14. Germline V gives CDR1 SGHVS, CDR2 FQNEAQ. CDR3 nucleotides: TGTGCCAGCTATAACAGGACTAGCGGAGGGGGATCCTACGAGCAGTACTTC. Amino acid sequence: CASYNRTSGGGSYEQYF.

The V and J genes are TRBV9 and TRBJ1-2; 7 bases match TRBD1. Germline V CDR1 and CDR2: SGDLS, YYNGEE. This CDR3 contains 15 residues. V was pared by 3 bases and J by 4 bases, with 9 bases of the junction left unmatched. In DNA form, the CDR3 reads TGTGCCAGCAGCGCACAAGAGGGGGCGGTCTATGGCTACACCTTC. It translates to CASSAQEGAVYGYTF.

The rearrangement links TRBV5-8 to TRBJ1-5, with TRBD1 identical over 9 bases. Germline-derived CDR1 and CDR2 are SGHTS and YDEGEE. Trimming took 2 bases from V and 3 from J; bases not matched to a gene: 6. This CDR3 is built from 16 residues. The CDR3 region is CASSFRTGGANQPQHF. In DNA, the CDR3 is TGTGCCAGCAGCTTCCGTACAGGGGGCGCCAATCAGCCCCAGCATTTT.

The J gene is TRBJ1-4, the V gene TRBV9; TRBD1 is a possible D gene (5 bases). Germline V gene data show CDR1 as SGDLS and CDR2 as YYNGEE. With 0 bases removed from V and 8 bases from J, the gap between germline ends came to 14 bases. The CDR3 contains 15 residues. This CDR3 is CASSVGGRVQEKLFF. The CDR3 DNA sequence: TGTGCCAGCAGCGTAGGGGGCAGGGTACAGGAAAAACTGTTTTTT.

There are a few counts of this clone. The V call is TRBV6-1, the J call TRBJ2-2; TRBD1 aligns across 9 bases. CDR3 length equals 15 residues. With V trimmed by 4 bases and J by 5 bases, 5 bases remained unmatched. Germline CDR1 reads MNHNS; CDR2 reads SASEGT. Written as DNA, the CDR3 is TGTGCCAGCAGTGCCCTGACAGGGGGGACCGGGGAGCTGTTTTTT. Residues: CASSALTGGTGELFF.

The chain uses TRBV7-8 and TRBJ1-1; tentatively, D is TRBD1 (6 bases). CDR1 and CDR2 from the germline V gene are SGHVS and FQNEAQ. There are 16 residues in the CDR3. V was trimmed by 2 bases and J by 1 base, leaving 14 bases between them. In nucleotides, the CDR3 is TGTGCCAGCAGCTTACCGGGGGGGGCGCAGAACACTGAAGCTTTCTTT. Its protein product is CASSLPGGAQNTEAFF.

The CDR3 loop reads CASSHSGTGWYEQYF. CDR3 in DNA: TGTGCCAGCAGTCACTCCGGGACAGGGTGGTACGAGCAGTACTTC. The chain recombines TRBV27 with TRBJ2-7; 9 bases match TRBD1. Germline CDR1 MNHEY, CDR2 SMNVEV (reference sequence). CDR3 length: 15 amino acids. The V gene end was trimmed by 5 bases and the J gene end by 4 bases; junction bases not matched to a gene: 9.

The J gene is TRBJ1-5, the V gene TRBV7-8, with a tentative D call TRBD1 (5 bases). The CDR3 covers 14 residues. Trimming removed 5 bases from V and 5 bases from J, with 13 bases in between. Germline lookup yields CDR1 SGHVS and CDR2 FQNEAQ. CDR3 DNA sequence: TGTGCCAGCAGCCCCCGCAGGGAAGATCAGCCCCAGCATTTT. Its translation: CASSPRREDQPQHF.

The rearrangement uses TRBV29-1 and TRBJ1-2; 8 bases agree with TRBD1. Germline V lookup: CDR1 SQVTM, CDR2 ANQGSEA. J lost 1 base, V lost 3 bases, and 1 base had no gene match. This CDR3 has 13 residues. The CDR3 sequence: CSVETGDNYGYTF. The CDR3 DNA follows: TGCAGCGTTGAGACAGGGGATAACTATGGCTACACCTTC.

V is TRBV5-1 and J is TRBJ2-6; no firm D call. Germline assignment: CDR1 SGHRS and CDR2 YFSETQ. This CDR3 has 16 residues. The ends were cut back, 0 bases at V and 0 bases at J, with 7 bases in the middle. The CDR3: CASSLGHSSGANVLTF. CDR3 sequence (DNA): TGCGCCAGCAGCTTGGGCCACAGCTCTGGGGCCAACGTCCTGACTTTC. Full variable domain (missing parts from reference TRBV5-1 and TRBJ2-6): KAGVTQTPRYLIKTRGQQVTLSCSPISGHRSVSWYQQTPGQGLQFLFEYFSETQRNKGNFPGRFSGRQFSNSRSEMNVSTLELGDSALYLCASSLGHSSGANVLTFGAGSRLTVL.

The rearrangement uses TRBV29-1 and TRBJ2-2; 14 nucleotides line up with TRBD2. The CDR3 contains 18 residues. CDR1 and CDR2 from the germline V gene are SQVTM and ANQGSEA. Unmatched junction bases numbered 10, after V lost 6 bases and J lost 1 base. CDR3 region: CSVAPGLAGAMNTGELFF. In DNA, the CDR3 is TGCAGCGTGGCCCCGGGACTAGCGGGGGCGATGAACACCGGGGAGCTGTTTTTT.

This chain links TRBV18 with TRBJ1-5, with 11 bases lining up with TRBD1. This CDR3 spans 17 amino acids. After removal of 3 bases from V and 0 bases from J, the junction contained 4 bases not matched to a gene. CDR1 and CDR2 (germline): KGHSH, LQKENI. CDR3 sequence: CASSPGTGGFSNQPQHF. The DNA of the CDR3 is TGTGCCAGCTCACCCGGGACAGGGGGGTTTAGCAATCAGCCCCAGCATTTT.

The chain recombines TRBV9 with TRBJ2-7; D perhaps matches TRBD2 (5 bases). Per the germline V gene, CDR1 is SGDLS and CDR2 is YYNGEE. Trimming pared 5 bases from V and 0 bases from J, leaving 12 bases between. This CDR3 has 14 amino acids. CDR3: CASSPRGSSYEQYF. The DNA of the CDR3 is TGTGCCAGCAGTCCAAGAGGGAGCTCCTACGAGCAGTACTTC.

This clone came up a few times. The J gene is TRBJ1-3, the V gene TRBV10-3; D unclear. V was pared by 6 bases and J by 2 bases, with 2 bases between. Germline V lookup: CDR1 ENHRY, CDR2 SYGVKD. The CDR3 totals 11 residues. This CDR3 reads CAISTGNTIYF. The CDR3 DNA is TGTGCCATCAGCACTGGAAACACCATATATTTT.

This chain uses TRBV4-2 with TRBJ1-6; tentatively, D is TRBD1 (6 bases). The CDR3 sequence is 13 residues long. Germline CDR1 LGHNA, CDR2 YNFKEQ. V was cut by 5 bases and J by 9 bases, with 11 bases left in between. The CDR3 loop is CASSGTGISPLHF. Written as DNA, the CDR3 is TGTGCCAGCAGCGGCACAGGGATTTCACCCCTCCACTTT.

V and J are TRBV11-1 and TRBJ2-3, with 7 nucleotides matching TRBD1. Germline V gene data show CDR1 as SGHAT and CDR2 as FQDESV (reference sequence). This CDR3 comprises 13 residues. Trimming removed 1 base from V and 10 bases from J; junction bases left unmatched: 5. In DNA, the CDR3 is TGTGCCAGCAGCTTAGGGGGTGACAGGGCGCAGTATTTT. It is translated as CASSLGGDRAQYF. Looking up the rest from reference TRBV11-1 and TRBJ2-3 gives the full variable domain: EAEVAQSPRYKITEKSQAVAFWCDPISGHATLYWYRQILGQGPELLVQFQDESVVDDSQLPKDRFSAERLKGVDSTLKIQPAELGDSAMYLCASSLGGDRAQYFGPGTRLTVL.

The chain is built from TRBV5-4 and TRBJ2-7, with D possibly matching TRBD2 (6 bases). This CDR3 comprises 14 residues. V shed 3 bases and J shed 2 bases, with 12 bases lying between them. Germline lookup yields CDR1 SGHNT and CDR2 YYREEE (reference sequence). The CDR3 region is CASSSRAGTYEQYF. CDR3 bases: TGTGCCAGCAGCTCAAGGGCGGGAACCTACGAGCAGTACTTC. Looking up the rest from reference TRBV5-4 and TRBJ2-7 gives the full variable domain: ETGVTQSPTHLIKTRGQQVTLRCSSQSGHNTVSWYQQALGQGPQFIFQYYREEENGRGNFPPRFSGLQFPNYSSELNVNALELDDSALYLCASSSRAGTYEQYFGPGTRLTVT.

In nucleotides, the CDR3 is TGTGCCAGCAGCGCCGGGGGGGGTCCCAGCTCCTACGAGCAGTACTTC. It is translated as CASSAGGGPSSYEQYF. J is TRBJ2-7 and V is TRBV9; 8 positions agree with TRBD2. CDR1 is SGDLS, CDR2 YYNGEE, per germline. V lost 3 bases, J lost 0 bases, and 8 bases stayed unmatched. The CDR3 has 16 residues.

CDR3 in DNA: TGTGCTAGTGGAGCCCGCGGACAGCTCCGTGGGGGCCAAGGCACTGAAGCTTTCTTT. Amino acid sequence: CASGARGQLRGGQGTEAFF. The rearrangement joins TRBV12-5 to TRBJ1-1; maybe TRBD1 (6 bases). CDR1 is LGHNT, CDR2 FRNRAP, per germline. This CDR3 contains 19 residues. Trimming took 6 bases from V and 4 from J, leaving 30 bases between them.

The CDR3 sequence is CASSQGQLAGVNEQFF. CDR3 in DNA: TGTGCCAGCAGCCAAGGTCAGTTAGCGGGGGTCAATGAGCAGTTCTTC. V is TRBV14 and J is TRBJ2-1; 9 nucleotides align to TRBD2. Germline V gene data show CDR1 as SGHDN and CDR2 as FVKESK. V lost 1 base and J lost 6; bases outside the gene matches: 7. CDR3 length equals 16 residues.

This clone showed up just once. V gene TRBV18 combines with J gene TRBJ2-2; D not resolved. The V and J ends lost 3 bases and 3 bases respectively, with 11 bases between them. The CDR3 is 15 amino acids. Germline V gene sequence: CDR1 KGHSH, CDR2 LQKENI. The CDR3, as DNA: TGTGCCAGCTCACCCCCGTCCCTTCACACCGGGGAGCTGTTTTTT. Protein product: CASSPPSLHTGELFF. The full variable domain, completed using reference TRBV18 and TRBJ2-2, is NAGVMQNPRHLVRRRGQEARLRCSPMKGHSHVYWYRQLPEEGLKFMVYLQKENIIDESGMPKERFSAEFPKEGPSILRIQQVVRGDSAAYFCASSPPSLHTGELFFGEGSRLTVL.

In this sample, this clone turned up a few times. V gene TRBV18 combines with J gene TRBJ1-5; possible D gene TRBD1, 6 bases. The CDR3 spans 15 residues. V was trimmed by 6 bases and J by 7 bases, leaving 19 bases between them. Per the germline V gene, CDR1 is KGHSH and CDR2 is LQKENI. This chain's CDR3 is CASSHRSNRAQPQHF. The CDR3 DNA sequence: TGTGCCAGCTCCCACCGGTCCAACAGGGCCCAGCCCCAGCATTTT.

The rearrangement links TRBV7-3 to TRBJ1-2, with 9 nucleotides matching TRBD1. CDR3 length equals 19 residues. The V gene's germline CDR1 is SGHTA and CDR2 FQGTGA. J gave up 3 bases and V 3 bases, and 17 bases lay outside the gene matches. CDR3 in amino acids: CASSLRGEDRGRGDYGYTF. The CDR3 coding sequence is TGTGCCAGCAGCTTGAGAGGGGAGGACAGGGGCCGGGGGGACTATGGCTACACCTTC.

V is TRBV6-6 and J is TRBJ1-1; D perhaps matches TRBD1 (6 bases). Per the germline V gene, CDR1 is MNHNY and CDR2 is SVGAGI (reference sequence). This CDR3 has 14 amino acids. V lost 2 bases to trimming and J lost 6 bases, with 13 bases between them. CDR3 loop: CASSYTHEGAEAFF. CDR3 coding DNA: TGTGCCAGCAGTTACACACACGAGGGGGCTGAAGCTTTCTTT.

The chain employs TRBV19 and TRBJ2-3, with unresolved D. Germline CDR1 and CDR2: LNHDA and SQIVND (reference sequence). The CDR3 runs to 14 residues. Trimming stripped 1 base from V and 2 bases from J, with 7 bases between. This CDR3 is CASSIGAATDTQYF. Written as DNA, the CDR3 is TGTGCCAGTAGTATAGGGGCAGCCACAGATACGCAGTATTTT.

The gene calls are TRBV6-6 and TRBJ1-5, with 9 bases lining up with TRBD1. Trimming removed 6 bases from V and 6 bases from J; junction bases left unmatched: 9. The CDR3 spans 15 residues. Germline CDR1 reads MNHNY; CDR2 reads SVGAGI (reference sequence). The DNA for the CDR3 is TGTGCCAGCAGGGAACCGGGACAGGGTGGTCAGCCCCAGCATTTT. It translates to CASREPGQGGQPQHF.

This sequence joins TRBV7-6 and TRBJ2-7, with 8 positions matching TRBD1. V lost 2 bases, J lost 2 bases, and 5 bases stayed unmatched. Germline loops: CDR1 SGHVS, CDR2 FNYEAQ. The CDR3 has 15 amino acids. DNA of the CDR3: TGTGCCAGCAGCTTATCCCCGGGACAGGCCTACGAGCAGTACTTC. This codes for CASSLSPGQAYEQYF.

This chain connects TRBV27 to TRBJ1-3, with TRBD1 as a possible D gene (6 bases). CDR1 and CDR2 (germline): MNHEY, SMNVEV (reference sequence). V lost 5 bases and J lost 0, with 14 bases in between. This CDR3 is 16 amino acids long. The CDR3 reads CASSPRGGSSGNTIYF. The CDR3 DNA follows: TGTGCCAGCAGTCCCAGGGGTGGAAGCTCTGGAAACACCATATATTTT.